What follows describes a single TCR beta chain. What it recognizes is unknown. This sample is drawn from a study of early T cells in non-severe SARS-CoV-2 infection. Study at large: Sequencing of unsorted whole blood was done on bulk RNA, leaving chains unpaired. The study's findings and limits: VDJdb matches were skewed toward anti-spike CD8 T cell responses.

The protocol attached unique molecular identifiers to individual cDNA molecules. TCRdb passed the 5' RACE reads through MiXCR, listing each CDR3 protein once. The table has roughly 63,000 distinct CDR3 sequences, about 12% seen once. CDR3 length equals 17 residues. This sample comprised whole blood, obtained at baseline. The receptor's source is an adult who was a healthcare worker with PCR-confirmed SARS-CoV-2 infection or an uninfected control (not recorded which). The donor label of this sample is uncertain. This chain connects TRBV12-2 to TRBJ2-3; the table gives TRBD2 as D, unverified against the DNA. TRBV12-2 is flagged as a pseudogene. The CDR3 region is CASRLGDPGLGPGTQYF. CDR3 DNA: TGTGCAAGTCGCTTAGGGGATCCGGGACTAGGTCCCGGTACGCAGTATTTT.